These 20 T cell receptor beta chains came from one sample sequenced in a study of T-cell reconstitution after alpha-beta-depleted transplantation in children. Unique molecular identifiers were incorporated when the TCRbeta library was constructed. TCRdb re-called the PCR reads through MiXCR, storing one row per CDR3 protein. The sample has about 500,000 distinct CDR3 sequences; approximately 29% are singletons. Sequencing was performed on PBMCs from the stem cell graft donor, taken from the stem cell graft. These receptors originate from a human donor who donated a stem cell graft to a child with aplastic anemia.

This clonotype was detected a few times. This chain links TRBV24-1 with TRBJ2-1; D is perhaps TRBD2 (5 bases). This CDR3 comprises 16 residues. V lost 3 bases and J 0 bases, leaving 11 bases between the germline ends. Germline V lookup: CDR1 KGHDR, CDR2 SFDVKD. The CDR3 DNA follows: TGTGCCACCAGTGATGCCAGCGGCGACTCCTACAATGAGCAGTTCTTC. Its protein product is CATSDASGDSYNEQFF.

This clonotype was detected a few times. This chain uses TRBV20-1 with TRBJ1-1, with a weak D call TRBD1 (6 bases). The V end lost 4 bases, the J end lost 7 bases, and 16 bases lay between the germline ends. The CDR3 runs to 13 residues. From germline, CDR1 is DFQATT and CDR2 SNEGSKA (reference sequence). CDR3 coding DNA: TGCAGTGCTATTGGGGACCGGACAGTTGAAGCTTTCTTT. Protein product: CSAIGDRTVEAFF.

The chain carries TRBV30 and TRBJ2-1, with D unclear. V lost 3 bases and J 9 bases, leaving 9 bases between the germline ends. Germline values: CDR1 GTSNPN, CDR2 SVGIG (reference sequence). The CDR3 spans 11 residues. CDR3 DNA: TGTGCCTGGAGCTCCTCCGCTGAGCAGTTCTTC. Protein product: CAWSSSAEQFF.

V is TRBV4-3 and J is TRBJ1-2; the match to TRBD1 covers 8 bases. CDR1 and CDR2 from the germline V gene are LGHNA and YSLEER. V gave up 3 bases and J gave up 4 bases; unmatched junction bases: 4. CDR3 size: 14 residues. CDR3 protein: CASSQATGGYGYTF. The CDR3 DNA follows: TGCGCCAGCAGCCAGGCCACAGGGGGCTATGGCTACACCTTC.

This sequence joins TRBV5-1 and TRBJ2-5; 8 bases are a match to TRBD2. The CDR3 is made up of 16 amino acids. Per germline, CDR1 SGHRS and CDR2 YFSETQ. With V trimmed by 4 bases and J by 5 bases, 13 bases remained unmatched. For the CDR3, the DNA is TGCGCCAGCAGCCTGCGTCCGGCGGGAGGCCGGGAGACCCAGTACTTC. This encodes CASSLRPAGGRETQYF.

This clonotype was observed a few times. The gene calls are TRBV20-1 and TRBJ2-1; 9 positions agree with TRBD2. CDR1 is DFQATT, CDR2 SNEGSKA, per germline (reference sequence). The CDR3 loop spans 13 amino acids. The junction had 11 bases not matched to a gene; V was cut back by 8 bases and J by 9 bases. CDR3 region: CSTQEDSGGEQFF. In DNA, the CDR3 is TGCAGTACCCAGGAGGATAGCGGGGGTGAGCAGTTCTTC.

The chain carries TRBV4-3 and TRBJ2-1; 7 bases agree with TRBD1. The CDR3 contains 16 residues. The germline CDR1 and CDR2 sequences are LGHNA and YSLEER. The J segment lost 2 bases and the V segment lost 3 bases, leaving 7 bases of the junction unmatched. CDR3 DNA: TGCGCCAGCAGCCAGGGGGACAGAAAGACCTACAATGAGCAGTTCTTC. Translation: CASSQGDRKTYNEQFF.

The sample holds a few counts of this clonotype. This sequence joins TRBV7-2 and TRBJ1-3; D gene uncertain. The ends were cut back, 1 base at V and 2 bases at J, with 9 bases in the middle. CDR1 is SGHTA and CDR2 is FQGNSA in the germline V gene. The CDR3 covers 15 residues. The CDR3 protein is CASSLGSVAGNTIYF. CDR3 sequence (DNA): TGTGCCAGCAGCTTAGGGTCAGTGGCTGGAAACACCATATATTTT. Full variable domain (rest looked up from reference TRBV7-2 and TRBJ1-3): GAGVSQSPSNKVTEKGKDVELRCDPISGHTALYWYRQSLGQGLEFLIYFQGNSAPDKSGLPSDRFSAERTGGSVSTLTIQRTQQEDSAVYLCASSLGSVAGNTIYFGEGSWLTVV.

This clonotype was seen more than once but under ten times. The CDR3 sequence is CSATRPSGGGNNEQFF. CDR3 DNA sequence: TGCAGTGCTACGAGGCCTAGCGGGGGGGGGAACAATGAGCAGTTCTTC. The chain has TRBV20-1 and TRBJ2-1, with 12 bases that match TRBD2. The germline CDR1 and CDR2 sequences are DFQATT and SNEGSKA (reference sequence). This CDR3 spans 16 amino acids. J lost 5 bases, V lost 4 bases, and 9 bases had no gene match.

This chain joins TRBV6-1 and TRBJ2-5, with D unclear. V dropped 3 bases and J dropped 2 bases, with 7 bases sitting between them. The CDR3 length is 13 residues. Germline values: CDR1 MNHNS, CDR2 SASEGT. CDR3 coding DNA: TGTGCCAGCAGTGAGTTGGCGCAAGAGACCCAGTACTTC. As protein: CASSELAQETQYF.

The chain carries TRBV27 and TRBJ2-7; 8 bases agree with TRBD1. This CDR3 contains 14 residues. CDR1 is MNHEY, CDR2 SMNVEV, per germline (reference sequence). V was pared by 7 bases and J by 3 bases, with 8 bases of the junction left unmatched. The CDR3 loop is CASTPDGQGYEQYF. The CDR3 nucleotides read TGTGCCAGCACGCCAGACGGACAGGGCTACGAGCAGTACTTC.

The CDR3: CASSVDRGYNEQFF. The CDR3, as DNA: TGCGCCAGCAGTGTAGATAGGGGTTACAATGAGCAGTTCTTC. This chain uses TRBV10-1 with TRBJ2-1; D might be TRBD1 (5 bases). V shed 4 bases and J shed 4 bases, with 11 bases lying between them. The CDR3 sequence is 14 residues long. Germline-derived CDR1 and CDR2 are WNHNN and SYGVQD (reference sequence).

V usage is TRBV7-2 and J usage is TRBJ2-3, with 7 bases lining up with TRBD2. Germline values: CDR1 SGHTA, CDR2 FQGNSA. Trimming at V came to 5 bases and at J to 3 bases, leaving 11 bases not matched to a gene. The CDR3 has 16 residues. The CDR3 DNA sequence: TGTGCCAGCAGCGGACCCAAGGGCGGGAGAACAGATACGCAGTATTTT. Residues: CASSGPKGGRTDTQYF.

In this sample, this clonotype turned up a few times. The rearrangement uses TRBV6-2 or TRBV6-3 and TRBJ2-1, with 10 bases matching TRBD2. CDR1 is MNHEY and CDR2 is SVGEGT in the germline V gene. V lost 7 bases to trimming and J lost 7 bases; unmatched junction nucleotides: 10. The CDR3 loop spans 15 amino acids. CDR3 in amino acids: CASTPTSGNGNEQFF. The DNA for the CDR3 is TGTGCCAGCACCCCAACTAGCGGGAACGGTAATGAGCAGTTCTTC.

This chain uses TRBV6-1 with TRBJ2-2; 9 bases fit TRBD1. Trimming at V came to 1 base and at J to 5 bases, leaving 2 bases not matched to a gene. Germline CDR1 and CDR2: MNHNS and SASEGT. CDR3 size: 15 residues. The CDR3 is CASSEVQGATGELFF. CDR3 bases: TGTGCCAGCAGTGAAGTACAGGGGGCGACCGGGGAGCTGTTTTTT.

The rearrangement joins TRBV6-6 to TRBJ2-2; 9 bases fit TRBD1. V was pared by 7 bases and J by 4 bases, with 7 bases of the junction left unmatched. This CDR3 contains 15 residues. Germline V lookup: CDR1 MNHNY, CDR2 SVGAGI (reference sequence). The CDR3 sequence: CASITGTGFTGELFF. CDR3 DNA sequence: TGTGCCAGCATCACCGGGACAGGGTTCACCGGGGAGCTGTTTTTT.

V gene TRBV27 combines with J gene TRBJ2-7, with 12 bases lining up with TRBD2. This CDR3 region has 16 residues. V shed 5 bases and J 1 base; nucleotides not matched to a gene: 6. CDR1 MNHEY and CDR2 SMNVEV come from the germline V gene (reference sequence). The DNA of the CDR3 is TGTGCCAGCAGTCCCCTAGCGGGAGGGCTATCCTACGAGCAGTACTTC. This translates into CASSPLAGGLSYEQYF.

This clonotype was observed once. V is TRBV18 and J is TRBJ2-7, with TRBD2 as a possible D gene (6 bases). Trimming took off 2 bases at V and 4 bases at J, with 9 bases between the two ends. The CDR3 totals 13 residues. Germline CDR1 is KGHSH and CDR2 is LQKENI. The CDR3 DNA follows: TGTGCCAGCTCACCAGGGGGGTGGTACGAGCAGTACGTC. It is translated as CASSPGGWYEQYV.

The sample holds a few counts of this clonotype. The V gene is TRBV7-2, the J gene TRBJ2-3, with 8 bases identical to TRBD2. Germline trimming cut 3 bases from V and 3 bases from J; bases unmatched to any gene: 5. CDR3 length: 15 amino acids. Germline lookup yields CDR1 SGHTA and CDR2 FQGNSA. In DNA form, the CDR3 reads TGTGCCAGCAGCTTTCCAACTAGCGGAACAGATACGCAGTATTTT. Translating gives CASSFPTSGTDTQYF.

The V call is TRBV6-2 or TRBV6-3, the J call TRBJ2-1, with D hard to call. CDR1 is MNHEY, CDR2 SVGEGT, per germline. The CDR3 consists of 13 residues. The germline V and J ends were trimmed by 3 bases and 6 bases, with 9 bases remaining between them. In DNA form, the CDR3 reads TGTGCCAGCAGTTATGAGGTGGGCAATGAGCAGTTCTTC. It yields the protein CASSYEVGNEQFF.